These 28 T cell receptor beta chains were all obtained from the same sample, sequenced in a study of blood T cell repertoires in COVID-19. The data were produced by immunoSEQ multiplex PCR, yet TCRdb's version contains in-frame clones alone and is incomplete. The table lists 150,000 to 200,000 clones, roughly 85% of them singletons, with over 2.5% in the top ten. Sequencing input: peripheral blood. These receptors were collected from a man in his fifties or sixties with acute or convalescent COVID-19.

The gene calls are TRBV6-2 or TRBV6-3 and TRBJ2-7; D remains ambiguous. The CDR3 consists of 14 residues. Germline V CDR1 and CDR2: MNHEY, SVGEGT. The V end was cut by 0 bases, the J end by 0 bases, with 6 bases between. This CDR3 is CASSYSPSSYEQYF. CDR3 nucleotide sequence: TGTGCCAGCAGTTACTCGCCTAGCTCCTACGAGCAGTACTTC.

This clone showed up just once. The rearrangement links TRBV5-1 to TRBJ2-1; 8 nucleotides agree with TRBD2. V lost 3 bases to trimming and J lost 2 bases; unmatched junction nucleotides: 4. The CDR3 is 15 amino acids. Germline V gives CDR1 SGHRS, CDR2 YFSETQ. The CDR3 protein is CASSSGGGTYNEQFF. The CDR3 nucleotides read TGCGCCAGCAGCTCGGGAGGGGGGACCTACAATGAGCAGTTCTTC.

The gene calls are TRBV11-2 and TRBJ1-5; 8 nucleotides line up with TRBD1. J lost 6 bases, V lost 4 bases, and 8 bases had no gene match. The germline V gene encodes CDR1 SGHAT and CDR2 FQNNGV. The CDR3 runs to 15 residues. The DNA for the CDR3 is TGTGCCAGCAGCTCCGGACAGGGCCGTGGTCAGCCCCAGCATTTT. Translated: CASSSGQGRGQPQHF.

The V and J genes are TRBV12-3 or TRBV12-4 and TRBJ1-5; no firm D call. V was pared by 4 bases and J by 12 bases, with 16 bases between. CDR3 size: 13 residues. CDR3 nucleotide sequence: TGTGCCAGCAGTTCCCCACTATCTGGTATCCAGCATTTT. Translating it yields CASSSPLSGIQHF.

The rearrangement joins TRBV12-5 to TRBJ2-7; 7 bases are a match to TRBD1. The V segment lost 3 bases and the J segment 5 bases; nucleotides outside the gene matches: 7. The germline V gene has CDR1 LGHNT and CDR2 FRNRAP. The CDR3 covers 14 residues. The CDR3 bases are TGTGCTAGTGGTTTCCGACAGGGCGGCAACGAGCAGTACTTC. Protein product: CASGFRQGGNEQYF.

This rearrangement joins TRBV5-4 to TRBJ2-7, with TRBD2 matching over 7 bases. CDR3 length: 18 residues. V lost 5 bases, J lost 0 bases, and 17 bases stayed unmatched. Germline CDR1 and CDR2: SGHNT and YYREEE (reference sequence). The CDR3: CASRSGRPGGASSYEQYF. DNA for the CDR3: TGTGCCAGCAGATCGGGACGGCCGGGAGGCGCTAGCTCCTACGAGCAGTACTTC.

The V call is TRBV7-6, the J call TRBJ2-7; the D gene is possibly TRBD1 (7 bases). The CDR3 contains 15 residues. From germline, CDR1 is SGHVS and CDR2 FNYEAQ. V dropped 1 base and J dropped 2 bases, with 12 bases sitting between them. CDR3 loop: CASSLGGDSPYEQYF. CDR3 DNA sequence: TGTGCCAGCAGCTTAGGGGGGGACAGTCCCTACGAGCAGTACTTC.

V and J are TRBV7-2 and TRBJ2-2; no clear D gene. Trimming pared 0 bases from V and 7 bases from J, leaving 9 bases between. Per germline, CDR1 SGHTA and CDR2 FQGNSA. The CDR3 extends over 14 amino acids. Here the CDR3 reads CASSLASPIGELFF. CDR3 sequence (DNA): TGTGCCAGCAGCTTAGCGAGCCCGATCGGGGAGCTGTTTTTT.

The chain has TRBV21-1 and TRBJ2-7; the table calls TRBD1, which could not be checked here. TRBV21-1 is classified as a pseudogene. The CDR3 is made up of 15 amino acids. The CDR3 nucleotides are TGTGCCAGCAGCACCAGACAGGGACCCGACTACGAGCAGTACTTC. Translated: CASSTRQGPDYEQYF.

V gene TRBV4-1 combines with J gene TRBJ2-1, with 7 bases matching TRBD2. The CDR3 totals 18 residues. Germline loops: CDR1 MGHRA, CDR2 YSYEKL. The V segment lost 4 bases and the J segment 0 bases; nucleotides outside the gene matches: 12. The CDR3 spells CASSPGLMGSSSYNEQFF. Written as DNA, the CDR3 is TGCGCCAGCAGCCCGGGACTAATGGGATCGAGCTCCTACAATGAGCAGTTCTTC.

The V gene is TRBV6-5, the J gene TRBJ2-3; possible D gene TRBD2, 5 bases. This CDR3 has 14 amino acids. The V end lost 5 bases, the J end lost 9 bases, and 18 bases lay between the germline ends. Germline V gene data show CDR1 as MNHEY and CDR2 as SVGAGI. The CDR3 coding sequence is TGTGCCAGCAGTACAGTTCTGGGAGCGGCCACGCAGTATTTT. Its protein is CASSTVLGAATQYF.

V usage is TRBV6-5 and J usage is TRBJ2-1, with D perhaps TRBD1 (5 bases). CDR3 size: 15 residues. V was pared by 7 bases and J by 4 bases, with 17 bases between. CDR1 is MNHEY, CDR2 SVGAGI, per germline. The CDR3 reads CASTREGASYNEQFF. The CDR3 region has the DNA TGTGCCAGCACCCGCGAAGGGGCTAGTTACAATGAGCAGTTCTTC.

V gene TRBV11-2 combines with J gene TRBJ2-1, with 8 bases lining up with TRBD1. Germline trimming cut 3 bases from V and 6 bases from J; bases unmatched to any gene: 4. This CDR3 has 14 amino acids. Germline V CDR1 and CDR2: SGHAT, FQNNGV. CDR3 in DNA: TGTGCCAGCAGCTTGTCAGGGGGCCTCAATGAGCAGTTCTTC. Translation: CASSLSGGLNEQFF.

The chain employs TRBV6-6 and TRBJ1-1; the D gene is possibly TRBD1 (5 bases). CDR1 is MNHNY, CDR2 SVGAGI, per germline (reference sequence). The CDR3 runs to 16 residues. V was pared by 0 bases and J by 0 bases, with 11 bases between. CDR3 region: CASSYSGAFLNTEAFF. The CDR3 nucleotides read TGTGCCAGCAGTTACTCAGGGGCTTTCCTGAACACTGAAGCTTTCTTT.

The chain uses TRBV7-9 and TRBJ2-7; D perhaps matches TRBD2 (5 bases). The CDR3 runs 16 residues. V shed 3 bases and J shed 0 bases, with 15 bases lying between them. The germline gives CDR1 SEHNR, CDR2 FQNEAQ (reference sequence). CDR3 bases: TGTGCCAGCAGCTTGTATTCACCCGGGATCTCCTACGAGCAGTACTTC. It is translated as CASSLYSPGISYEQYF.

This chain connects TRBV27 to TRBJ1-5; perhaps TRBD1 as D (6 bases). This CDR3 comprises 13 residues. Trimming pared 4 bases from V and 4 bases from J, leaving 8 bases between. Germline V gene sequence: CDR1 MNHEY, CDR2 SMNVEV (reference sequence). The CDR3 DNA is TGTGCCAGCAGTTACAGGGAAAATCAGCCCCAGCATTTT. Protein sequence: CASSYRENQPQHF.

The chain is built from TRBV7-2 and TRBJ2-7; D perhaps matches TRBD2 (6 bases). V dropped 4 bases and J dropped 2 bases, with 12 bases sitting between them. The CDR3 is 14 amino acids. The V gene's germline CDR1 is SGHTA and CDR2 FQGNSA. In DNA, the CDR3 is TGTGCCAGCAGCTCTTGGCGGGGTCCCTACGAGCAGTACTTC. Its translation: CASSSWRGPYEQYF.

The chain carries TRBV3-1 (or the pseudogene TRBV3-2) and TRBJ2-1, with 9 bases that match TRBD2. V lost 4 bases, J lost 8 bases, and 12 bases stayed unmatched. The CDR3 has 16 residues. In germline, CDR1 is LGHDT, CDR2 YNNKEL (reference sequence). The CDR3 protein is CASSLSGGRAAHEQFF. Written as DNA, the CDR3 is TGTGCCAGCAGCCTCTCGGGCGGGAGGGCAGCCCATGAGCAGTTCTTC.

The V gene is TRBV23-1, the J gene TRBJ1-6; no firm D call. TRBV23-1 has ORF status, its function being uncertain. Trimming took off 4 bases at V and 0 bases at J, with 7 bases between the two ends. The CDR3 spans 15 residues. As DNA, the CDR3 is TGCGCCAGCAGTCTACCGAGCTCCTATAATTCACCCCTCCACTTT. The encoded protein is CASSLPSSYNSPLHF.

The chain is built from TRBV11-3 and TRBJ2-2; TRBD1 might be the D (6 bases). Trimming took 0 bases from V and 3 from J, leaving 8 bases between them. This CDR3 spans 15 amino acids. Germline V gene lookup returns CDR1 SGHNT and CDR2 YENEEA. DNA for the CDR3: TGTGCCAGCAGCTTAGATCACAGGGACACCGGGGAGCTGTTTTTT. Protein sequence: CASSLDHRDTGELFF.

The chain uses TRBV9 and TRBJ1-4, with a weak D call TRBD1 (5 bases). CDR1 and CDR2 from the germline V gene are SGDLS and YYNGEE. V dropped 0 bases and J dropped 8 bases, with 11 bases sitting between them. The CDR3 has 14 amino acids. The CDR3 loop reads CASSVGQGREKLFF. The CDR3 region has the DNA TGTGCCAGCAGCGTAGGTCAGGGAAGGGAAAAACTGTTTTTT.

This clone was seen only once. The chain employs TRBV4-3 and TRBJ2-5; 13 bases map to TRBD2. Per germline, CDR1 LGHNA and CDR2 YSLEER. Trimming at V came to 2 bases and at J to 5 bases, leaving 2 bases not matched to a gene. This CDR3 spans 15 amino acids. The DNA for the CDR3 is TGCGCCAGCAGCCAATCGACTAGCGGGAGGGAGACCCAGTACTTC. Protein sequence: CASSQSTSGRETQYF.

The V call is TRBV14, the J call TRBJ2-3, with 9 nucleotides matching TRBD1. The CDR3 totals 13 residues. From germline, CDR1 is SGHDN and CDR2 FVKESK. Trimming cost V 4 bases and J 6 bases; bases outside gene matches: 2. Written as DNA, the CDR3 is TGTGCCAGCAGCCGAGGACAGGGGGATACGCAGTATTTT. Amino acid sequence: CASSRGQGDTQYF.

This clone was counted once. Written as DNA, the CDR3 is TGTGCCAGCACAAACACCCCGGGACAGAGTAATTTCGGCAATCAGCCCCAGCATTTT. This encodes CASTNTPGQSNFGNQPQHF. This chain links TRBV21-1 with TRBJ1-5; the table names TRBD1, a call not compared with the DNA. TRBV21-1 is a known pseudogene. This CDR3 has 19 amino acids.

The J gene is TRBJ2-3, the V gene TRBV6-5, with D possibly being TRBD1 (6 bases). V lost 8 bases and J 5 bases, leaving 14 bases between the germline ends. CDR1 is MNHEY and CDR2 is SVGAGI in the germline V gene. This CDR3 has 13 amino acids. The CDR3 DNA reads TGTGCCAGCGGACAGACCTCACGAGATACGCAGTATTTT. Encoded protein: CASGQTSRDTQYF.

This clone was observed a single time. The chain joins TRBV7-2 to TRBJ2-7; 9 positions agree with TRBD2. V dropped 4 bases and J dropped 6; count of bases not matched to a gene: 7. This CDR3 is built from 14 residues. The V gene's germline CDR1 is SGHTA and CDR2 FQGNSA. CDR3 sequence (DNA): TGTGCCAGCAGCTCCCTAGCGGGAACACCCGAGCAGTACTTC. Residues: CASSSLAGTPEQYF. The variable domain in full, with the rest retrieved from reference TRBV7-2 and TRBJ2-7, is GAGVSQSPSNKVTEKGKDVELRCDPISGHTALYWYRQSLGQGLEFLIYFQGNSAPDKSGLPSDRFSAERTGGSVSTLTIQRTQQEDSAVYLCASSSLAGTPEQYFGPGTRLTVT.

The chain combines TRBV7-8 with TRBJ2-1; the D is unclear. V lost 1 base and J lost 6, with 7 bases in between. The CDR3 contains 13 residues. In germline, CDR1 is SGHVS, CDR2 FQNEAQ. CDR3 sequence: CASSLVRLNEQFF. The DNA for the CDR3 is TGTGCCAGCAGCTTAGTGCGACTCAATGAGCAGTTCTTC.

The rearrangement uses TRBV6-6 and TRBJ1-5; D remains unclear. Germline V gene lookup returns CDR1 MNHNY and CDR2 SVGAGI (reference sequence). CDR3 length equals 14 residues. The V gene lost 6 bases and the J gene lost 3 bases, with 12 bases spanning the gap. In nucleotides, the CDR3 is TGTGCCAGCAGAACAACACAGATCAATCAGCCCCAGCATTTT. Amino acids: CASRTTQINQPQHF.